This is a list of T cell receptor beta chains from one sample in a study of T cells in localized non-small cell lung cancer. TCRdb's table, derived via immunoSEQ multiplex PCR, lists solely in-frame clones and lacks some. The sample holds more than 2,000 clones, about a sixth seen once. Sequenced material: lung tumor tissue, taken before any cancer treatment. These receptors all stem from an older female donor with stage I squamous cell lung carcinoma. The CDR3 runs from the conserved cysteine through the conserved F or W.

CASSQQGASTDTQYF	TRBV1	TRBJ2-3
CASSKGQGQNYGYTF	TRBV11-3	TRBJ1-2
CASSLKREGLFDEQYF	TRBV5-1	TRBJ2-7
CASSDKGATNEKLFF	TRBV19	TRBJ1-4
CASEVPLGNDRGKEDYGYTF	TRBV28	TRBJ1-2
CASSATGDDEKLFF	TRBV28	TRBJ1-4
CASSEAHLSYEQYF	TRBV9	TRBJ2-7
CSVTGVSGYGYTF	TRBV29-1	TRBJ1-2
CATELRDTNTGELFF	TRBV19	TRBJ2-2
CAWRLITGELFF	TRBV30	TRBJ2-2
CASSLQGARTDTQYF	TRBV5-1	TRBJ2-3
CASSSHDLRGAQAEAFF	TRBV11-3	TRBJ1-1
CASSSSGLAGRGTGELFF	TRBV6-8	TRBJ2-2
CATSRGSRGPRGIMDTQYF	TRBV15	TRBJ2-3
CATRQGRSGANVLTF	TRBV30	TRBJ2-6
CASSSDRATDTQYF	TRBV11-3	TRBJ2-3
CASSIRALAGSRETQYF	TRBV19	TRBJ2-5
CASSRDNLNEQFF	TRBV7-2	TRBJ2-1
CASSLSFDRGHGYTF	TRBV27	TRBJ1-2
CASSFGSGRNEQFF	TRBV5-1	TRBJ2-1
CASSLDGGTGYEQYF	TRBV5-1	TRBJ2-7
CASSLMSSGRGSEQYF	TRBV11-3	TRBJ2-7
CASSLDAGTGRGYF	TRBV5-1	TRBJ2-7
CASSHRDSPGQETQYF	TRBV9	TRBJ2-5
CASRGTVPYEQYF	TRBV2	TRBJ2-7
CASTPVAGAREQYF	TRBV28	TRBJ2-7
CATSRDPPIGTGRTNEKLFF	TRBV15	TRBJ1-4
CASSLGRDSLEAPEEKLFF	TRBV11-3	TRBJ1-4
CASSSDNISGNTIYF	TRBV19	TRBJ1-3
CASSSSGTGGTEAFF	TRBV5-1	TRBJ1-1
CASNPPWGLNTEAFF	TRBV28	TRBJ1-1
CASSTGPKTDTQYF	TRBV5-1	TRBJ2-3
CASSYSSSGRFGELFF	TRBV6-8	TRBJ2-2
CASSPWGGRGTEAFF	TRBV11-3	TRBJ1-1
CASSSIPRRDNYGYTF	TRBV28	TRBJ1-2
CASSPSLGSGETQYF	TRBV18	TRBJ2-5
CASSYEEYEQYF	TRBV6-8	TRBJ2-7
CASIGGVNRPGGTEAFF	TRBV28	TRBJ1-1
CSGGYPGNEQFF	TRBV29-1	TRBJ2-1
CASSSREGWVTGELFF	TRBV11-3	TRBJ2-2
CASSEWGDQPQHF	TRBV25-1	TRBJ1-5
CASSGLAGEMGEQYF	TRBV9	TRBJ2-7
CASSLPRTLGNYGYTF	TRBV19	TRBJ1-2